One and the same sample provided the 6 T cell receptor beta chains below, sequenced in a study of blood T cells in healthy people across ages. A second PCR, run for about 7 to 11 cycles, used a sample-barcoded 5' primer plus a J-beta primer mix. TCRdb used MiXCR to reprocess the 5' RACE reads, holding one entry per CDR3 protein. Altogether around 800,000 distinct CDR3 sequences are present, roughly 44% being singletons, with the ten largest covering about a fifth. The specimen was blood. Source of these receptors: a man in his 60s in good health.

The chain uses TRBV11-2 and TRBJ1-4; D is undetermined. The germline gives CDR1 SGHAT, CDR2 FQNNGV. The CDR3 spans 15 residues. The V and J ends lost 1 base and 7 bases respectively, with 13 bases between them. CDR3 sequence: CASSLANGPGEKLFF. The CDR3 DNA is TGTGCCAGCAGCTTAGCCAATGGGCCCGGTGAAAAACTGTTTTTT.

As for this clonotype: This may arise from a read error, as a much more abundant clone is one base away. The rearrangement uses TRBV10-3 and TRBJ2-5; 8 nucleotides match TRBD2. V shed 0 bases, J shed 3 bases, and the junction held 9 bases outside the gene matches. CDR1 is ENHRY and CDR2 is SYGVKD in the germline V gene. CDR3 length equals 17 residues. CDR3 coding DNA: TGTGCCATCAGTGAGTCTAGGCCAGCGGGGGCAAAAGAGACCCAGTACTTC. Translated, it gives CAISESRPAGAKETQYF.

The chain employs TRBV29-1 and TRBJ2-1, with TRBD2 identical over 7 bases. Germline values: CDR1 SQVTM, CDR2 ANQGSEA. CDR3 length: 15 residues. Trimming at V came to 4 bases and at J to 1 base, leaving 7 bases not matched to a gene. The CDR3 sequence is CSVVRSAGSYNEQFF. The CDR3 DNA sequence: TGCAGCGTTGTTCGGTCAGCGGGGTCCTACAATGAGCAGTTCTTC.

Of note for this clonotype: This may be a read error, as it is one base from a much larger clone. The chain combines TRBV7-2 with TRBJ2-7; 11 nucleotides align to TRBD2. The CDR3 totals 15 residues. Germline loops: CDR1 SGHTA, CDR2 FQGNSA. J lost 7 bases, V lost 5 bases, and 10 bases had no gene match. The CDR3 DNA reads TGTGCCAGCAGCCCTCATAGCGGGGGGGCCGCTGAGCAGTACTTC. Protein: CASSPHSGGAAEQYF. Variable domain in full (rest from reference TRBV7-2 and TRBJ2-7): GAGVSQSPSNKVTEKGKDVELRCDPISGHTALYWYRQSLGQGLEFLIYFQGNSAPDKSGLPSDRFSAERTGGSVSTLTIQRTQQEDSAVYLCASSPHSGGAAEQYFGPGTRLTVT.

This clonotype was observed a few times. The genes are TRBV6-5 and TRBJ2-7; 9 bases are shared with TRBD1. Germline values: CDR1 MNHEY, CDR2 SVGAGI. This CDR3 region has 15 residues. V dropped 6 bases and J dropped 1; count of bases not matched to a gene: 7. The CDR3 nucleotides are TGTGCCAGCAGACCCGGACAGGGGACATCCTACGAGCAGTACTTC. The encoded protein is CASRPGQGTSYEQYF.

This clonotype was counted ten times or more. The gene calls are TRBV10-3 and TRBJ2-7, with D unresolved. Germline V lookup: CDR1 ENHRY, CDR2 SYGVKD. The CDR3 sequence is 13 residues long. Deletions cut 4 bases from V and 7 bases from J, with 14 bases between. The CDR3 loop is CAISGNIGREQYF. CDR3 sequence (DNA): TGTGCCATCAGTGGAAACATAGGTAGGGAGCAGTACTTC.